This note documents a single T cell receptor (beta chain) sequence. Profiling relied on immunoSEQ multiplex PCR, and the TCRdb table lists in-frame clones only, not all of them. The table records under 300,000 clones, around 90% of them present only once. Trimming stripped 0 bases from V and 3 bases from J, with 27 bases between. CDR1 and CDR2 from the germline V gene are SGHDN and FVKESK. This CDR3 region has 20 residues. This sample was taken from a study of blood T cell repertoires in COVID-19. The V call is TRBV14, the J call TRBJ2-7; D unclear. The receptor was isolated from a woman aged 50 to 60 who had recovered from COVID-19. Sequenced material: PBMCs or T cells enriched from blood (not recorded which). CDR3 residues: CASSQDQAVARLTTRYEQYF. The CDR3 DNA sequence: TGTGCCAGCAGCCAAGATCAGGCAGTGGCGCGCTTGACAACCCGCTACGAGCAGTACTTC.